The 23 T cell receptor beta chains listed next were all sequenced from one sample in a study of blood T cell repertoires in COVID-19. The assay was immunoSEQ multiplex PCR, and TCRdb's table has in-frame clones only and misses some. The sample lists hundreds of thousands of clones; approximately 88% were seen once. Sequencing was carried out using peripheral blood. The source is a woman between 45 and 65 years old with active or convalescent COVID-19.

This rearrangement joins TRBV28 to TRBJ2-7, with D possibly TRBD2 on 6 matching bases. The CDR3 loop spans 14 amino acids. V dropped 7 bases and J dropped 2 bases, with 15 bases sitting between them. Germline assignment: CDR1 MDHEN and CDR2 SYDVKM. The CDR3 loop is CASNTGAGPYEQYF. The CDR3, as DNA: TGTGCCAGCAACACTGGGGCGGGGCCCTACGAGCAGTACTTC.

CDR3: CASSTGDSGIYEQYF. The CDR3 nucleotides are TGTGCCAGCAGTACGGGGGATAGCGGGATATACGAGCAGTACTTC. The chain recombines TRBV28 with TRBJ2-7, with 8 nucleotides matching TRBD2. Germline V gene data show CDR1 as MDHEN and CDR2 as SYDVKM. The CDR3 has 15 amino acids. With V trimmed by 5 bases and J by 4 bases, 10 bases remained unmatched.

This chain joins TRBV7-6 and TRBJ1-2; possible D gene TRBD1, 6 bases. The CDR3 has 17 amino acids. CDR1 SGHVS and CDR2 FNYEAQ come from the germline V gene. V dropped 5 bases and J dropped 0 bases, with 19 bases sitting between them. CDR3 nucleotides: TGTGCCAGCAGCGTAGAGGCTGGACAGAATCCTAACTATGGCTACACCTTC. This encodes CASSVEAGQNPNYGYTF.

The chain carries TRBV4-1 and TRBJ1-4, with D perhaps matching TRBD1 (6 bases). The V and J ends lost 3 bases and 5 bases respectively, with 19 bases between them. There are 17 residues in the CDR3. Germline CDR1 MGHRA, CDR2 YSYEKL. CDR3 amino acids: CASSQPTQGRKNEKLFF. CDR3 DNA sequence: TGCGCCAGCAGCCAGCCAACACAGGGACGGAAAAATGAAAAACTGTTTTTT.

The rearrangement uses TRBV5-5 and TRBJ2-3; 10 nucleotides match TRBD1. This CDR3 spans 14 amino acids. After removal of 6 bases from V and 5 bases from J, the junction contained 6 bases not matched to a gene. CDR1 is SGHKS and CDR2 is YYEKEE in the germline V gene (reference sequence). CDR3 region: CASNPGQGKDTQYF. As DNA, the CDR3 is TGTGCCAGCAACCCGGGACAGGGGAAAGATACGCAGTATTTT.

The V call is TRBV19, the J call TRBJ2-7, with 7 nucleotides matching TRBD1. The junction had 7 bases not matched to a gene; V was cut back by 9 bases and J by 2 bases. The CDR3 extends over 13 amino acids. CDR1 is LNHDA and CDR2 is SQIVND in the germline V gene (reference sequence). The CDR3 DNA follows: TGTGCCAGACCGGGACAGATCACCTACGAGCAGTACTTC. Its protein is CARPGQITYEQYF.

V gene TRBV6-2 or TRBV6-3 combines with J gene TRBJ1-2; no reliable D call. With 2 bases removed from V and 4 bases from J, the gap between germline ends came to 11 bases. CDR3 length: 14 amino acids. Germline CDR1 MNHEY, CDR2 SVGEGT. As DNA, the CDR3 is TGTGCCAGCAGTTACCCCGGACTCCCCTATGGCTACACCTTC. It yields the protein CASSYPGLPYGYTF.

The CDR3 loop reads CASSSPTYRGGSYEQYF. CDR3 DNA: TGTGCCAGCAGTTCACCTACCTACAGGGGGGGATCCTACGAGCAGTACTTC. J is TRBJ2-7 and V is TRBV28; possibly TRBD1 for D (8 bases). Germline CDR1 is MDHEN and CDR2 is SYDVKM. The CDR3 covers 17 residues. Trimming removed 4 bases from V and 1 base from J, with 20 bases in between.

This chain uses TRBV27 with TRBJ1-1; possibly TRBD1 for D (5 bases). The CDR3 runs 13 residues. V was pared by 8 bases and J by 5 bases, with 15 bases between. Germline-derived CDR1 and CDR2 are MNHEY and SMNVEV (reference sequence). Written as DNA, the CDR3 is TGTGCCAGCTTCCTCCCAGGGAGGACTGAAGCTTTCTTT. It specifies CASFLPGRTEAFF.

The rearrangement links TRBV18 to TRBJ1-2; D gene unclear. The ends were cut back, 2 bases at V and 4 bases at J, with 14 bases in the middle. Germline V gene lookup returns CDR1 KGHSH and CDR2 LQKENI. The CDR3 totals 15 residues. CDR3 in amino acids: CASSPIEKTGYGYTF. The DNA of the CDR3 is TGTGCCAGCTCACCAATTGAGAAGACGGGCTATGGCTACACCTTC.

CDR3 sequence (DNA): TGTGCCAGCAGCGAACAAGGGAAGAAGGGGAATCAGCCCCAGCATTTT. Encoded protein: CASSEQGKKGNQPQHF. This rearrangement joins TRBV5-6 to TRBJ1-5; a possible D gene is TRBD1 (5 bases). Germline CDR1 and CDR2: SGHDT and YYEEEE. The CDR3 extends over 16 amino acids. V shed 4 bases and J shed 4 bases, with 18 bases lying between them. Variable domain in full (rest from reference TRBV5-6 and TRBJ1-5): DAGVTQSPTHLIKTRGQQVTLRCSPKSGHDTVSWYQQALGQGPQFIFQYYEEEERQRGNFPDRFSGHQFPNYSSELNVNALLLGDSALYLCASSEQGKKGNQPQHFGDGTRLSIL.

The V call is TRBV6-5, the J call TRBJ1-1; 7 bases match TRBD1. Germline V gene lookup returns CDR1 MNHEY and CDR2 SVGAGI. The ends lost 7 bases at V and 4 bases at J; junction bases unmatched: 12. CDR3 length: 15 amino acids. The CDR3 nucleotides are TGTGCCAGCATCGACTCGACAGGGAAGGGCACTGAAGCTTTCTTT. This sequence encodes CASIDSTGKGTEAFF.

The chain is built from TRBV30 and TRBJ1-6; TRBD1 is a possible D gene (5 bases). Germline V gene lookup returns CDR1 GTSNPN and CDR2 SVGIG (reference sequence). V was shortened by 0 bases and J by 14 bases, with 14 bases between the two germline ends. The CDR3 has 13 residues. CDR3 sequence (DNA): TGTGCCTGGAGTGTATTGGGGAGGGGTGCCCTCCACTTT. Translation gives CAWSVLGRGALHF.

J is TRBJ2-7 and V is TRBV2; weak D call: TRBD2 (5 bases). The CDR3 is made up of 16 amino acids. Trimming left V 4 bases short and J 7 bases short, with 23 bases between. CDR1 is SNHLY and CDR2 is FYNNEI in the germline V gene. The CDR3 spells CASSVTGLQIQWEQYF. The CDR3 DNA follows: TGTGCCAGCAGTGTTACCGGACTGCAAATCCAGTGGGAGCAGTACTTC. The full variable domain, with the rest looked up from reference TRBV2 and TRBJ2-7, is EPEVTQTPSHQVTQMGQEVILRCVPISNHLYFYWYRQILGQKVEFLVSFYNNEISEKSEIFDDQFSVERPDGSNFTLKIRSTKLEDSAMYFCASSVTGLQIQWEQYFGPGTRLTVT.

V is TRBV9 and J is TRBJ2-1; D remains unclear. V lost 4 bases and J 5 bases, leaving 7 bases between the germline ends. The CDR3 runs 12 residues. CDR1 is SGDLS and CDR2 is YYNGEE in the germline V gene. The CDR3 DNA is TGTGCCAGCAGCATCCCCAACAATGAGCAGTTCTTC. Protein sequence: CASSIPNNEQFF.

The genes are TRBV29-1 and TRBJ2-7; 8 bases line up with TRBD2. V shed 2 bases, J shed 0 bases, and the junction held 0 bases outside the gene matches. The V gene's germline CDR1 is SQVTM and CDR2 ANQGSEA. The CDR3 is 13 amino acids. This CDR3 is CSVESGSSYEQYF. The CDR3 DNA reads TGCAGCGTTGAAAGCGGGAGCTCCTACGAGCAGTACTTC.

The V gene is TRBV4-3, the J gene TRBJ1-2; TRBD1 might be the D (5 bases). The germline V and J ends were trimmed by 1 base and 7 bases, with 10 bases remaining between them. The germline gives CDR1 LGHNA, CDR2 YSLEER. This CDR3 has 13 residues. CDR3 in DNA: TGCGCCAGCAGCCAAGTCAGGGAAGGTGGCTACACCTTC. Translating it yields CASSQVREGGYTF.

This chain joins TRBV7-2 and TRBJ2-7; TRBD1 matches at 8 bases. V dropped 5 bases and J dropped 2; count of bases not matched to a gene: 5. This CDR3 has 14 residues. CDR1 SGHTA and CDR2 FQGNSA come from the germline V gene. The CDR3 nucleotides read TGTGCCAGCAGCACGCGACAGGGGACCTACGAGCAGTACTTC. Protein sequence: CASSTRQGTYEQYF.

The rearrangement uses TRBV5-5 and TRBJ2-7; D is perhaps TRBD1 (6 bases). V was clipped by 3 bases and J by 5 bases, with 15 bases between them. The CDR3 totals 14 residues. The germline gives CDR1 SGHKS, CDR2 YYEKEE (reference sequence). The CDR3 sequence is CASSWVGTGNEQYF. CDR3 DNA: TGTGCCAGCAGCTGGGTGGGCACAGGGAACGAGCAGTACTTC.

The rearrangement links TRBV30 to TRBJ2-7, with 16 bases lining up with TRBD2. Looked up from germline, CDR1 is GTSNPN and CDR2 is SVGIG (reference sequence). The CDR3 extends over 16 amino acids. V trimming: 5 bases; J trimming: 1 base; junction bases outside the gene matches: 5. CDR3 sequence reads: CAWSGLAGGRSYEQYF. CDR3 sequence (DNA): TGTGCCTGGTCGGGACTAGCGGGGGGGCGGTCCTACGAGCAGTACTTC.

The V and J genes are TRBV27 and TRBJ2-1; 12 bases align to TRBD2. CDR3 size: 20 residues. V was clipped by 4 bases and J by 1 base; unmatched bases: 14. The V gene's germline CDR1 is MNHEY and CDR2 SMNVEV (reference sequence). In DNA form, the CDR3 reads TGTGCCAGCAGTTACCCTGCCTCTAGCGGGAGGGCCGAATCCTACAATGAGCAGTTCTTC. Translating it yields CASSYPASSGRAESYNEQFF.

V and J are TRBV9 and TRBJ1-5; D is ambiguous. Germline loops: CDR1 SGDLS, CDR2 YYNGEE. CDR3 length: 14 amino acids. V shed 2 bases and J shed 3 bases, with 9 bases lying between them. CDR3 nucleotides: TGTGCCAGCAGCGTGGGCTTAGACAATCAGCCCCAGCATTTT. Translation: CASSVGLDNQPQHF.

The chain employs TRBV27 and TRBJ1-2, with D possibly matching TRBD1 (6 bases). The ends were cut back, 6 bases at V and 5 bases at J, with 16 bases in the middle. CDR3 size: 14 residues. CDR1 is MNHEY, CDR2 SMNVEV, per germline (reference sequence). The CDR3: CASRSGVGAYGYTF. For the CDR3, the DNA is TGTGCCAGCAGGTCAGGGGTGGGGGCATATGGCTACACCTTC.